This T cell receptor (beta chain) emerged from a study of blood T cell repertoires in COVID-19. The overall study: Researchers got acute and convalescent COVID-19 samples from the United States, Italy and Spain. From T cells, B-cell-depleted T cells, or PBMCs came the material, which was cDNA or gDNA.

As originally analysed: Researchers report that nucleated cell counts were estimated from reference gene primer amplification. Assay: immunoSEQ multiplex PCR; the TCRdb copy retains only in-frame clones and omits some. V and J calls and clone size are given by that table; D and trimming were obtained from the DNA. The sample lists approximately 340,000 clones, approximately 90% seen once, with just over 9.5% in the top ten. This clone was counted between two and nine times. V shed 2 bases and J 5 bases; nucleotides not matched to a gene: 4. CDR3 length equals 16 residues. The germline V gene has CDR1 MNHEY and CDR2 SVGAGI. Followed over time, Seattle patients had been enrolled while infection was active.

The specimen was peripheral blood. The chain is built from TRBV6-5 and TRBJ2-2; the match to TRBD2 covers 11 bases. The TCR originated in a man younger than 40 with COVID-19, enrolled during active disease. For the CDR3, the DNA is TGTGCCAGCAGTTACCTTCTAGCGGGAGGTACCGGGGAGCTGTTTTTT. Translation gives CASSYLLAGGTGELFF.